This TCR beta chain is drawn from a study of identical twins. TCRdb reanalysed the 5' RACE reads using MiXCR and keeps one entry per CDR3 protein. The repertoire holds about 470,000 distinct CDR3 sequences, with roughly 24% as singletons. Per germline, CDR1 LNHDA and CDR2 SQIVND (reference sequence). The length of the CDR3 is 16 residues. The V and J ends lost 1 base and 7 bases, in that order; junction bases with no gene match: 11. Separately, the same data were catalogued under a study of T cells expressing NK-cell markers. That report notes: Investigators obtained TCR beta repertoires from sorted CD3+CD56+NKG2C+, CD3+CD56+NKG2C- and CD3+CD56-NKG2C+ T cells.

The gene calls are TRBV19 and TRBJ2-7; 9 nucleotides match TRBD1. Sequenced: CD4+ T cells sorted from blood. The receptor was derived from a woman aged 18-29 years in good health. CDR3: CASSIGGQGAPYEQYF. In DNA form, the CDR3 reads TGTGCCAGTAGTATAGGGGGACAGGGTGCCCCTTATGAGCAGTACTTC.